Sequencing of this T cell receptor beta chain was carried out in a study of blood T cell repertoires in COVID-19 (TCRdb year 2020). With regard to the full study: The collaborator samples originated in the United States, Italy and Spain and spanned the acute and convalescent phases of COVID-19. The prospective study material was composed of cDNA or gDNA derived from T cells, B-cell-depleted T cells, or PBMCs. The dataset comprised deeply sampled blood TCRbeta repertoires from subjects exposed to, actively infected with, or recovered from COVID-19. The repertoires were released in a freely available public database intended as a resource for research on the immune response to SARS-CoV-2. HLA class I and class II types, where available, came from metadata supplied by the sample provider rather than from assay-based typing. The samples were drawn from two sources: the first 160 participants of the ongoing ImmuneRACE study, and some 1,300 subjects contributed by 6 global collaborators. A de-identified subject ID, COVID-19 status, age in years and sex were almost always included in the sample metadata. On the study overall, not on this receptor specifically: Clinical and demographic metadata were provided uncurated, with the amount varying by source and participant.

A word on this clone: The antigen it recognizes is unknown. No qualities accompany the bases; no much larger clone lies one base away.

Clipping removes 1 base from V and 5 bases from J, with 4 as the unmatched junction base count. According to the germline V gene (reference sequence), CDR1 reads SEHNR and CDR2 reads FQNEAQ. Including cysteine and phenylalanine, the CDR3 has 15 amino acids. Only CDR3 DNA is held: 45 bases, read in frame from base 1. One collaborating source in Seattle enrolled patients while the patients were actively infected and followed the patients over time throughout the course of disease. Collaborating institutions collected whole blood in K2EDTA tubes following their own protocols. For TCRbeta analysis, collaborator samples were shipped as frozen whole blood, as isolated PBMCs, or as DNA extracted from either sample type. The immunoSEQ Assay, a bias-controlled multiplex PCR, was used to amplify TCRbeta CDR3 regions from genomic DNA. Regarding the original processing steps: Within the assay, amplification of reference gene primers was used to estimate how many nucleated cells each sample contained. To quantify the absolute abundance of each unique TCRbeta CDR3 rearrangement, sequence reads were collapsed and filtered. Productive Simpson clonality was computed per sample as the square root of Simpson's diversity index over productive rearrangements. TCRdb limited this immuneACCESS table to in-frame rearrangements with V and J called. A share of clones is missing; checked studies link under half to unresolved V genes, and the rest is unexplained. V and J calls and clone size follow that table, whereas D and trimming were derived from the DNA. Here the sample has roughly 330,000 clones; about 91% occur a single time. The ten most abundant clones make up roughly a tenth of the sample.

Rearrangement joined TRBV7-9 to TRBJ2-3; a stretch of 9 junction bases matches TRBD1. This TCR derives from a young man with COVID-19, enrolled during active disease. Sequencing used peripheral blood. The nucleotide sequence reads TGTGCCAGCAGCTTAGTCGGACAGGGGATAGATACGCAGTATTTT. Its amino acids are CASSLVGQGIDTQYF. The reference TRBV7-9 and TRBJ2-3 proteins fill in what lies around the CDR3, so the full variable domain reads DTGVSQNPRHKITKRGQNVTFRCDPISEHNRLYWYRQTLGQGPEFLTYFQNEAQLEKSRLLSDRFSAERPKGSFSTLEIQRTEQGDSAMYLCASSLVGQGIDTQYFGPGTRLTVL.